These T cell receptor beta chains were read from a single sample in a study of regulatory and conventional T cells in RAG deficiency. TCRdb keeps only in-frame clones here, not all; method: immunoSEQ multiplex PCR. Here the sample spans 20,000 to 25,000 clones, 95% to 97% being singletons. These same records also appear under a second study, on regulatory T cells.

The sample taken for sequencing was CD25- CD4+ T cells sorted from blood. These receptors all come from a human donor in good health. Each CDR3 is given with its conserved first and last residue. Fields, in order: CDR3 DNA, CDR3 protein, V gene, J gene, clone size, D gene. A D gene is named only where the DNA matches it firmly. The size field is filled for only some rows; it gives once, few, many or a size class.

CDR3nt: TGCGCCAGCAGCCCGGGACTAGCGGGGGGGCTACAGTACTTC
CDR3aa: CASSPGLAGGLQYF
v_gene: TRBV5-1
j_gene: TRBJ2-7
abundance: .
d_gene: TRBD2

CDR3nt: TGTGCCAGCAGTCATAATACAGGGGGCTCTGGAAACACCATATATTTT
CDR3aa: CASSHNTGGSGNTIYF
v_gene: TRBV5-6
j_gene: TRBJ1-3
abundance: .
d_gene: TRBD1

CDR3nt: TGTGCCACCAGCAGAGATCAAATGAACACTGAAGCTTTCTTT
CDR3aa: CATSRDQMNTEAFF
v_gene: TRBV15
j_gene: TRBJ1-1
abundance: .
d_gene: .

CDR3nt: TGTGCCAGTGGGGGACAGGGGCCATTTGAAGCTTTCTTT
CDR3aa: CASGGQGPFEAFF
v_gene: TRBV19
j_gene: TRBJ1-1
abundance: .
d_gene: TRBD1

CDR3nt: TGTGCCAGCAGCCAAACGGGGGGGGGCGATTCACCCCTCCACTTT
CDR3aa: CASSQTGGGDSPLHF
v_gene: TRBV7-2
j_gene: TRBJ1-6
abundance: .
d_gene: .

CDR3nt: TGTGCTATCAGTGAGTCGCTACAGGGAAATTCACCCCTCCACTTT
CDR3aa: CAISESLQGNSPLHF
v_gene: TRBV10-3
j_gene: TRBJ1-6
abundance: .
d_gene: .

CDR3nt: TGTGCCAGCAGTGTCGCTGAAGCTTTCTTT
CDR3aa: CASSVAEAFF
v_gene: TRBV2
j_gene: TRBJ1-1
abundance: .
d_gene: .

CDR3nt: TGTGCCAGCAGCTTTCGGCGGGTTGAAACCGGGGAGCTGTTTTTT
CDR3aa: CASSFRRVETGELFF
v_gene: TRBV5-6
j_gene: TRBJ2-2
abundance: .
d_gene: .

CDR3nt: TGTGCCAGCAGCTTAGCTGGGACAGGGCTAGAGACCCAGTACTTC
CDR3aa: CASSLAGTGLETQYF
v_gene: TRBV7-2
j_gene: TRBJ2-5
abundance: once
d_gene: TRBD1

CDR3nt: TGTGCCAGCAAGACAGGGGAGGAACAGCCCCAGCATTTT
CDR3aa: CASKTGEEQPQHF
v_gene: TRBV2
j_gene: TRBJ1-5
abundance: .
d_gene: TRBD1

CDR3nt: TGTGCCAGCAGCTTAGGATCGGGCAATCAGCCCCAGCATTTT
CDR3aa: CASSLGSGNQPQHF
v_gene: TRBV7-9
j_gene: TRBJ1-5
abundance: once
d_gene: .

CDR3nt: TGTGCCAGCACCTGGAGAGTCCCGAACACTGAAGCTTTCTTT
CDR3aa: CASTWRVPNTEAFF
v_gene: TRBV28
j_gene: TRBJ1-1
abundance: .
d_gene: .

CDR3nt: TGTGCCAGCACCGAGGAAGGTTTAGGAGAAGAAGCTTTCTTT
CDR3aa: CASTEEGLGEEAFF
v_gene: TRBV28
j_gene: TRBJ1-1
abundance: .
d_gene: .

CDR3nt: TGTGCCAGTAGCCCACTCGGAGCGAACACTGAAGCTTTCTTT
CDR3aa: CASSPLGANTEAFF
v_gene: TRBV19
j_gene: TRBJ1-1
abundance: .
d_gene: .

CDR3nt: TGTGCCAGCAGCTTAGGGTCCGGCCCCAGGGCCCAGCATTTT
CDR3aa: CASSLGSGPRAQHF
v_gene: TRBV7-2
j_gene: TRBJ1-5
abundance: .
d_gene: .

CDR3nt: TGTGCCAGCAGCCGGTCCCATACGCAGTATTTT
CDR3aa: CASSRSHTQYF
v_gene: TRBV28
j_gene: TRBJ2-3
abundance: .
d_gene: .

CDR3nt: TGTGCCAGCTCACCACAGAGGGACAGGGGTTTTGGAGGCTATGGCTACACCTTC
CDR3aa: CASSPQRDRGFGGYGYTF
v_gene: TRBV18
j_gene: TRBJ1-2
abundance: .
d_gene: TRBD1

CDR3nt: TGCGCCAGCAGCCAAGAGACGGTTAGCGGGGGGACTCGAAGCACAGATACGCAGTATTTT
CDR3aa: CASSQETVSGGTRSTDTQYF
v_gene: TRBV4-1
j_gene: TRBJ2-3
abundance: .
d_gene: TRBD2

CDR3nt: TGTGCCAGTTCGGGACAGGGGAACGATATCCGTGGCTACACCTTC
CDR3aa: CASSGQGNDIRGYTF
v_gene: TRBV6-1
j_gene: TRBJ1-2
abundance: .
d_gene: TRBD1

CDR3nt: TGTGCCAGCAGCCATAGCGGGGGACGCACAGATACGCAGTATTTT
CDR3aa: CASSHSGGRTDTQYF
v_gene: TRBV5-4
j_gene: TRBJ2-3
abundance: once
d_gene: TRBD2

CDR3nt: TGTGCCAGTAAAGTGGGACAGAGGGAAAAACTGTTTTTT
CDR3aa: CASKVGQREKLFF
v_gene: TRBV19
j_gene: TRBJ1-4
abundance: .
d_gene: TRBD1

CDR3nt: TGTGCCAGCAGCGGCGAGACACCAAGGAACACTGAAGCTTTCTTT
CDR3aa: CASSGETPRNTEAFF
v_gene: TRBV5-4
j_gene: TRBJ1-1
abundance: .
d_gene: .

CDR3nt: TGTGCCAGCAGCAAAAGCGGGGAAGGCTACAATGAGCAGTTCTTC
CDR3aa: CASSKSGEGYNEQFF
v_gene: TRBV7-3
j_gene: TRBJ2-1
abundance: .
d_gene: TRBD2

CDR3nt: TGTGCCAGCAGCCCGTCGACCAGGGTATACGAGCAGTACTTC
CDR3aa: CASSPSTRVYEQYF
v_gene: TRBV9
j_gene: TRBJ2-7
abundance: .
d_gene: .

CDR3nt: TGTGCCAGCAGCTCGGGAAGGGCCAACGTCCTGACTTTC
CDR3aa: CASSSGRANVLTF
v_gene: TRBV11-2
j_gene: TRBJ2-6
abundance: .
d_gene: .

CDR3nt: TGTGCCAGCAGCCCAATCCAAGCTTTCGAGGGCGCGGAAAACTATGGCTACACCTTC
CDR3aa: CASSPIQAFEGAENYGYTF
v_gene: TRBV7-7
j_gene: TRBJ1-2
abundance: .
d_gene: .

CDR3nt: TGTGCCATCAGTGAGTCGAACAGGGACGACCAGCCCCAGCATTTT
CDR3aa: CAISESNRDDQPQHF
v_gene: TRBV10-3
j_gene: TRBJ1-5
abundance: .
d_gene: .

CDR3nt: TGTGCCAGCATCCCAGCGGGACCTTACTACGAGCAGTACTTC
CDR3aa: CASIPAGPYYEQYF
v_gene: TRBV6-1
j_gene: TRBJ2-7
abundance: .
d_gene: TRBD2

CDR3nt: TGTGCCAGCAGCGATGCAAGACAGGGGGAAAACGGCTACACCTTC
CDR3aa: CASSDARQGENGYTF
v_gene: TRBV5-4
j_gene: TRBJ1-2
abundance: once
d_gene: TRBD1

CDR3nt: TGTGCCAGCAGTGAATGTGAGTGGGGGAGGAATAGCAATCAGCCCCAGCATTTT
CDR3aa: CASSECEWGRNSNQPQHF
v_gene: TRBV25-1
j_gene: TRBJ1-5
abundance: once
d_gene: .

CDR3nt: TGTGCCAGCAGCCAGGACAGGGGAAGCGGCTACACCTTC
CDR3aa: CASSQDRGSGYTF
v_gene: TRBV14
j_gene: TRBJ1-2
abundance: .
d_gene: TRBD1

CDR3nt: TGTGCCAGTAGGACAGCTTTTAATTCACCCCTCCACTTT
CDR3aa: CASRTAFNSPLHF
v_gene: TRBV19
j_gene: TRBJ1-6
abundance: .
d_gene: .

CDR3nt: TGTGCCAGCAGTGAAAGGGGGCTAGCGGGGGGACGAGAGCAGTACTTC
CDR3aa: CASSERGLAGGREQYF
v_gene: TRBV2
j_gene: TRBJ2-7
abundance: .
d_gene: TRBD2

CDR3nt: TGTGCCAGCAGCCCTCTCTGGACTAGCGGGGGTCATGAGCAGTTCTTC
CDR3aa: CASSPLWTSGGHEQFF
v_gene: TRBV6-6
j_gene: TRBJ2-1
abundance: .
d_gene: TRBD2

CDR3nt: TGTGCCAGCAGCCGACAGGACAACACTGAAGCTTTCTTT
CDR3aa: CASSRQDNTEAFF
v_gene: TRBV7-2
j_gene: TRBJ1-1
abundance: .
d_gene: .

CDR3nt: TGTGCCAGCAGCCCAAAGGGACTAGCAGAGACCCAGTACTTC
CDR3aa: CASSPKGLAETQYF
v_gene: TRBV7-9
j_gene: TRBJ2-5
abundance: .
d_gene: TRBD2

CDR3nt: TGCGCCAGCAGCTCGGCGGGGGAGGCTGGGGCCAACGTCCTGACTTTC
CDR3aa: CASSSAGEAGANVLTF
v_gene: TRBV5-1
j_gene: TRBJ2-6
abundance: .
d_gene: TRBD2

CDR3nt: TGTGCCAGCAGCCCGGGACACGCATCCTACGAGCAGTACTTC
CDR3aa: CASSPGHASYEQYF
v_gene: TRBV7-3
j_gene: TRBJ2-7
abundance: .
d_gene: .

CDR3nt: TGTGCCAGCTCACCGCCAGGGGGACCGTCTCCCTATGGCTACACCTTC
CDR3aa: CASSPPGGPSPYGYTF
v_gene: TRBV18
j_gene: TRBJ1-2
abundance: .
d_gene: TRBD1

CDR3nt: TGTGCCAGCAGCCAAATACTAGCGGGGGGAGGGCGCGAGCAGTACTTC
CDR3aa: CASSQILAGGGREQYF
v_gene: TRBV7-2
j_gene: TRBJ2-7
abundance: .
d_gene: TRBD2

CDR3nt: TGTGCCAGCAGCTTTAATCCCCAGAAGAACACTGAAGCTTTCTTT
CDR3aa: CASSFNPQKNTEAFF
v_gene: TRBV7-2
j_gene: TRBJ1-1
abundance: .
d_gene: .

CDR3nt: TGTGCCAGCAGTGAGAGGGTTCAGCCCCAGCATTTT
CDR3aa: CASSERVQPQHF
v_gene: TRBV6-1
j_gene: TRBJ1-5
abundance: few
d_gene: .

CDR3nt: TGTGCCTGGACCCCGGGAACCACAGATACGCAGTATTTT
CDR3aa: CAWTPGTTDTQYF
v_gene: TRBV5-4
j_gene: TRBJ2-3
abundance: .
d_gene: .

CDR3nt: TGTGCCAGCAGCCCAAGTGCCCAGAACTATGGCTACACCTTC
CDR3aa: CASSPSAQNYGYTF
v_gene: TRBV7-3
j_gene: TRBJ1-2
abundance: .
d_gene: .

CDR3nt: TGTGCCAGCAGCGTGACTAGCGGGGGGGGCGAGCAGTACTTC
CDR3aa: CASSVTSGGGEQYF
v_gene: TRBV7-2
j_gene: TRBJ2-7
abundance: .
d_gene: TRBD2

CDR3nt: TGTGCCATCAGCATTGCGCGGGAGAACACTGAAGCTTTCTTT
CDR3aa: CAISIARENTEAFF
v_gene: TRBV10-3
j_gene: TRBJ1-1
abundance: few
d_gene: .

CDR3nt: TGTGCCAGCACCGAGAACAGGTTTTGGTACGAGCAGTACTTC
CDR3aa: CASTENRFWYEQYF
v_gene: TRBV7-8
j_gene: TRBJ2-7
abundance: .
d_gene: .

CDR3nt: TGTGCCAGCAGTTCCGCCCGGACTAGCGACAAAGATACGCAGTATTTT
CDR3aa: CASSSARTSDKDTQYF
v_gene: TRBV6-5
j_gene: TRBJ2-3
abundance: .
d_gene: TRBD2

CDR3nt: TGTGCCAGCAGCGGCGGGACTAGCGGGGGGGATACGCAGTATTTT
CDR3aa: CASSGGTSGGDTQYF
v_gene: TRBV9
j_gene: TRBJ2-3
abundance: .
d_gene: TRBD2

CDR3nt: TGTGCCAGCTCCGGAGGGAGCTCCTACGAGCAGTACTTC
CDR3aa: CASSGGSSYEQYF
v_gene: TRBV6-5
j_gene: TRBJ2-7
abundance: .
d_gene: .

CDR3nt: TGTGCCAGCAGTGAAGACCCTGGGCCCTACGAGCAGTACTTC
CDR3aa: CASSEDPGPYEQYF
v_gene: TRBV2
j_gene: TRBJ2-7
abundance: .
d_gene: .

CDR3nt: TGTGCCATCAGTGACCGACGGACAGGGAACTCCTACGAGCAGTACTTC
CDR3aa: CAISDRRTGNSYEQYF
v_gene: TRBV10-3
j_gene: TRBJ2-7
abundance: .
d_gene: TRBD1

CDR3nt: TGTGCCAGCGAATCGTTAGCGGATGGCTACACCTTC
CDR3aa: CASESLADGYTF
v_gene: TRBV2
j_gene: TRBJ1-2
abundance: .
d_gene: .

CDR3nt: TGTGCCAGCAGCAGACTTATACCTACAGGGAATGATGGCTACACCTTC
CDR3aa: CASSRLIPTGNDGYTF
v_gene: TRBV9
j_gene: TRBJ1-2
abundance: .
d_gene: .

CDR3nt: TGTGCCAGTACCCGAAGGGGGCTCGACAGACTGAACACTGAAGCTTTCTTT
CDR3aa: CASTRRGLDRLNTEAFF
v_gene: TRBV19
j_gene: TRBJ1-1
abundance: .
d_gene: TRBD1

CDR3nt: TGCGCCAGCAGCCATGCTGGACAGGGAAATCCCGGGGAGCTGTTTTTT
CDR3aa: CASSHAGQGNPGELFF
v_gene: TRBV4-3
j_gene: TRBJ2-2
abundance: .
d_gene: TRBD1

CDR3nt: TGTGCCAGCAGTGAATCTCAGGGGGCGATTCAGCCCCAGCATTTT
CDR3aa: CASSESQGAIQPQHF
v_gene: TRBV2
j_gene: TRBJ1-5
abundance: .
d_gene: TRBD1

CDR3nt: TGTGCCAGCAGTGAAAGCGGGCTAGCGGGGGGTTCAGATACGCAGTATTTT
CDR3aa: CASSESGLAGGSDTQYF
v_gene: TRBV6-1
j_gene: TRBJ2-3
abundance: .
d_gene: TRBD2

CDR3nt: TGTGCCAGTAGTATTGGCAGATCAAACACTGAAGCTTTCTTT
CDR3aa: CASSIGRSNTEAFF
v_gene: TRBV19
j_gene: TRBJ1-1
abundance: .
d_gene: .

CDR3nt: TGTGCCAGCAGCCTTAGTCTTGAAAAACTGTTTTTT
CDR3aa: CASSLSLEKLFF
v_gene: TRBV11-2
j_gene: TRBJ1-4
abundance: .
d_gene: .